Listed below are T cell receptor beta chains from one sample, sequenced in a study of Graves' ophthalmopathy and Graves' hyperthyroidism. TCRdb itself ran the multiplex PCR reads through MiXCR, one entry per CDR3 protein. This sample yields almost 750,000 distinct CDR3 sequences, of which about 44% are seen a single time; approximately 43% belongs to the top ten. The material sequenced was peripheral blood. The receptors originated from an adult man with Graves' ophthalmopathy. Each CDR3 is given with its conserved first and last residue. The order of the fields is clone size, V gene, J gene, D gene, CDR3 protein, CDR3 DNA. A D gene is named only where the DNA matches it firmly. Only some rows state a clone size, as once, few, many or a class for expanded clones.

many	TRBV12-3/TRBV12-4	TRBJ1-2	TRBD1	CASRLGQGDYGYTF	TGTGCCAGCAGACTCGGACAGGGGGACTATGGCTACACCTTC
once	TRBV25-1	TRBJ1-6	.	CASSQESGVWSPLHF	TGTGCCAGCAGCCAAGAAAGCGGGGTGTGGTCACCCCTCCACTTT
.	TRBV10-2	TRBJ1-5	.	CASSDEQWGPIQHF	TGCGCCAGCAGTGATGAGCAGTGGGGTCCGATCCAGCATTTT
.	TRBV15	TRBJ2-5	TRBD1	CATSSVPGTGQETQYF	TGTGCCACCAGCAGCGTACCCGGGACAGGGCAAGAGACCCAGTACTTC
.	TRBV10-3	TRBJ2-7	.	CASSYTRDNPYEQYF	TGTGCCAGCAGTTACACCAGGGACAACCCCTACGAGCAGTACTTC
few	TRBV10-3	TRBJ1-6	TRBD1	CAISGNRGRENSPLHF	TGTGCCATCAGTGGGAACAGGGGGCGCGAGAATTCACCCCTCCACTTT
.	TRBV7-2	TRBJ2-3	.	CASSLTWNTDTQYF	TGTGCCAGCAGCCTGACGTGGAACACAGATACGCAGTATTTT
few	TRBV5-4	TRBJ2-7	TRBD2	CASSQGLAGDEQYF	TGTGCCAGCAGCCAGGGACTAGCGGGAGACGAGCAGTACTTC
.	TRBV10-3	TRBJ2-7	TRBD1	CASSGGQESSYEQYF	TGTGCCTCCTCAGGCGGACAGGAGAGCTCCTACGAGCAGTACTTC
once	TRBV7-9	TRBJ2-6	.	CASSTGTESSGADVLTF	TGTGCCAGCAGCACGGGGACGGAGAGCTCTGGGGCCGACGTCCTGACTTTC
.	TRBV19	TRBJ1-2	.	CASSMDKNYGYTF	TGTGCCAGTAGTATGGACAAGAACTATGGCTACACCTTC
.	TRBV9	TRBJ2-7	.	CASSPRHHSEQYF	TGTGCCAGCAGCCCGAGGCATCACTCCGAGCAGTACTTC
.	TRBV11-2	TRBJ2-7	TRBD2	CASRIAGATYEQYF	TGTGCCAGCAGAATAGCGGGGGCCACCTACGAGCAGTACTTC
few	TRBV5-8	TRBJ2-6	TRBD2	CASSPESGGAGANVLTF	TGTGCCAGCAGCCCAGAGAGCGGGGGGGCTGGGGCCAACGTCCTGACTTTC
.	TRBV29-1	TRBJ2-7	TRBD2	CSFSGGRYEQYF	TGCAGCTTTAGCGGGGGTCGTTACGAGCAGTACTTC
few	TRBV11-2	TRBJ1-1	TRBD1	CASSDRATMNTEAFF	TGTGCCAGCAGTGACAGGGCAACAATGAACACTGAAGCTTTCTTT
many	TRBV10-3	TRBJ2-2	.	CAISGSSGDTGELFF	TGTGCCATCAGTGGCTCGTCGGGAGACACCGGGGAGCTGTTTTTT
many	TRBV7-9	TRBJ1-2	.	CASSPQGNYGYTF	TGTGCCAGTAGTCCACAGGGAAACTATGGCTACACCTTC
.	TRBV2	TRBJ1-2	.	CASSLFGGLYGYTF	TGTGCCAGCAGTTTATTTGGGGGACTCTATGGCTACACCTTC
many	TRBV11-1	TRBJ2-7	.	CASSLDLNYEQYF	TGTGCCAGCAGCTTGGACTTGAACTACGAGCAGTACTTC
.	TRBV29-1	TRBJ1-2	.	CSVTNYGYTF	TGCAGCGTGACGAACTATGGCTACACCTTC
many	TRBV29-1	TRBJ2-5	.	CSVDEQGQNF	TGCAGCGTTGATGAGCAGGGCCAGAACTTC
.	TRBV24-1	TRBJ1-5	TRBD1	CATSYSGTGGNQPQHF	TGTGCCACCAGCTACTCCGGGACAGGGGGCAATCAGCCCCAGCATTTT
many	TRBV11-2	TRBJ1-2	.	CASSFSDTADGYTF	TGTGCCAGCAGCTTCTCTGACACTGCGGATGGCTACACCTTC
.	TRBV5-4	TRBJ1-2	TRBD1	CASSEGQGVLRYGYTF	TGTGCCAGCAGCGAGGGACAGGGGGTTTTGAGATATGGCTACACCTTC
many	TRBV7-9	TRBJ2-7	.	CASSGDGAYEQYF	TGTGCCAGCAGCGGGGACGGAGCCTACGAGCAGTACTTC
.	TRBV20-1	TRBJ2-5	.	CSASKGKETQYF	TGCAGTGCTAGCAAAGGGAAAGAGACCCAGTACTTC
.	TRBV7-9	TRBJ2-2	.	CASSSPPGRMNTGELFF	TGTGCCAGCAGCTCACCCCCGGGGAGGATGAACACCGGGGAGCTGTTTTTT
.	TRBV2	TRBJ1-2	.	CASSVGSVRETYGYTF	TGTGCCAGCAGTGTGGGATCCGTGAGAGAGACCTATGGCTACACCTTC
.	TRBV2	TRBJ1-2	.	CASRATSSNCGYTF	TGTGCCAGCAGGGCGACAAGTTCTAACTGTGGCTACACCTTC
many	TRBV12-3/TRBV12-4	TRBJ1-1	.	CASSSQGPDTEAFF	TGTGCCAGCAGTTCGCAGGGGCCCGACACTGAAGCTTTCTTT
.	TRBV25-1	TRBJ2-7	TRBD2	CASSLYASGRSYEQYF	TGTGCCAGCAGTTTATATGCTAGCGGGAGGAGCTACGAGCAGTACTTC
few	TRBV12-3/TRBV12-4	TRBJ2-7	.	CASSLPGFGEQYF	TGTGCCAGCAGTTTGCCCGGGTTCGGCGAGCAGTACTTC
.	TRBV15	TRBJ1-6	TRBD1	CAASSLRQGLNSPLHF	TGTGCCGCCAGCAGCCTGCGACAGGGGCTCAATTCACCCCTCCACTTT
few	TRBV20-1	TRBJ1-6	TRBD1	CSARDPRTGGSLSPLHF	TGCAGTGCTAGAGATCCACGGACAGGGGGGTCCCTTTCACCCCTCCACTTT
.	TRBV19	TRBJ1-2	TRBD1	CEGQGIYGYTF	TGTGAGGGACAGGGGATTTATGGCTACACCTTC
.	TRBV7-2	TRBJ2-7	TRBD1	CASSSPGGLSEQYF	TGTGCCAGCAGCTCTCCAGGGGGCTTGAGCGAGCAGTACTTC
.	TRBV25-1	TRBJ1-2	.	CASSALGEGYGYTF	TGTGCCAGCAGTGCCCTGGGGGAAGGGTATGGCTACACCTTC
once	TRBV2	TRBJ1-5	.	CASSLIGGTPNQPQHF	TGTGCCAGCAGTTTAATAGGGGGGACCCCCAATCAGCCCCAGCATTTT
.	TRBV10-2	TRBJ1-4	.	CASSPGAATNEKLFF	TGCGCCAGCAGCCCCGGGGCTGCAACTAATGAAAAACTGTTTTTT
.	TRBV7-9	TRBJ1-2	TRBD1	CASSWGDRGGGYTF	TGTGCCAGCAGCTGGGGGGACAGGGGTGGTGGCTACACCTTC
many	TRBV14	TRBJ2-7	.	CASSQDLGGEQYF	TGTGCCAGCAGCCAAGATTTGGGAGGCGAGCAGTACTTC
.	TRBV29-1	TRBJ1-2	TRBD1	CSSQAGGSRDYGYTF	TGCAGCAGCCAGGCAGGGGGCTCACGAGACTATGGCTACACCTTC